The next 7 T cell receptor beta chains were all read from a single sample in a study of T-cell reconstitution after alpha-beta-depleted transplantation in children. This sample's TCRbeta library carried unique molecular identifier barcodes. TCRdb called the PCR reads again in MiXCR, with one record for every CDR3 protein. The sample contains about 270,000 distinct CDR3 sequences, approximately 9.8% of which appear only once. The specimen comprised PBMCs from the stem cell graft donor, sampled from the stem cell graft. The origin of the receptors is a human donor who donated a stem cell graft to a child with SCID.

This clonotype was detected only a few times. V is TRBV9 and J is TRBJ1-3; a weak D match, TRBD1 (6 bases). Germline CDR1 and CDR2: SGDLS and YYNGEE. V was cut by 3 bases and J by 5 bases, with 21 bases left in between. This CDR3 contains 17 residues. The DNA for the CDR3 is TGTGCCAGCAGCGCAACCCGAGACAGGTTAACTAGAAACACCATATATTTT. This translates into CASSATRDRLTRNTIYF.

The chain has TRBV12-3 or TRBV12-4 and TRBJ2-7; D is unclear. The V gene lost 8 bases and the J gene lost 5 bases, with 19 bases spanning the gap. The CDR3 covers 14 residues. CDR3 DNA: TGTGCCAGCCTCTTGACCGGCGGAGCGAACGAGCAGTACTTC. The encoded protein is CASLLTGGANEQYF.

The table lists this clonotype with many counts. V is TRBV12-3 or TRBV12-4 and J is TRBJ1-5; D remains unclear. V shed 2 bases and J shed 7 bases, with 12 bases lying between them. The CDR3 totals 14 residues. CDR3: CASSLLWAKQPQHF. The CDR3 coding sequence is TGTGCCAGCAGTTTATTATGGGCGAAGCAGCCCCAGCATTTT.

In regard to this clonotype: This sequence may be a read error, since a much larger clone differs from it by one base. The chain recombines TRBV18 with TRBJ2-5, with 7 bases aligning to TRBD2. With V trimmed by 3 bases and J by 2 bases, 15 bases remained unmatched. The CDR3 is 18 amino acids. The germline gives CDR1 KGHSH, CDR2 LQKENI. DNA of the CDR3: TGTGCCAGCTCACCGACGACCGTACTAGCGCGGGGACAAGAGACCCAGTACTTC. It codes for CASSPTTVLARGQETQYF.

The rearrangement links TRBV10-3 to TRBJ2-5, with 13 bases matching TRBD2. Trimming took 0 bases from V and 5 from J; bases not matched to a gene: 0. Germline V CDR1 and CDR2: ENHRY, SYGVKD. There are 15 residues in the CDR3. CDR3 amino acids: CAISESTSGGETQYF. The CDR3 DNA reads TGTGCCATCAGTGAGTCGACTAGCGGGGGGGAGACCCAGTACTTC.

This clonotype was seen a few times. As DNA, the CDR3 is TGTGCCAGCAGAACAGGGGATAGCTCCTACAATGAGCAGTTCTTC. Amino acids: CASRTGDSSYNEQFF. The chain employs TRBV12-3 or TRBV12-4 and TRBJ2-1; 7 nucleotides align to TRBD1. The CDR3 contains 15 residues. After removal of 6 bases from V and 0 bases from J, the junction contained 5 bases not matched to a gene.

V usage is TRBV18 and J usage is TRBJ2-1; possible D gene TRBD2, 5 bases. This CDR3 is 15 amino acids long. Germline V gene data show CDR1 as KGHSH and CDR2 as LQKENI. V was trimmed by 3 bases and J by 4 bases, leaving 13 bases between them. CDR3 in DNA: TGTGCCAGCTCACCGGCGGGCCCGGGGTACAATGAGCAGTTCTTC. Translated, it gives CASSPAGPGYNEQFF.